Following are 5 T cell receptor beta chains from one sample sequenced in a study of response to subunit inactivated influenza vaccine. MiXCR, applied by TCRdb to the RT-PCR reads, yields one record per CDR3 protein. The profile shows approximately 730,000 distinct CDR3 sequences, over 11% of them singletons. Material: PBMCs from blood, obtained 14 to 15 days before vaccination. The receptors come from a man aged 45-60 years who received an inactivated influenza vaccine.

The rearrangement uses TRBV7-8 and TRBJ2-5; D perhaps matches TRBD2 (5 bases). V was shortened by 3 bases and J by 5 bases, with 13 bases between the two germline ends. The CDR3 totals 14 residues. CDR1 SGHVS and CDR2 FQNEAQ come from the germline V gene. CDR3 protein: CASSLASFPETQYF. The CDR3 bases are TGTGCCAGCAGCTTGGCTAGCTTCCCGGAGACCCAGTACTTC.

This clonotype was detected only a few times. Compared with germline, one end of the junction differs, possibly owing to a read error. The J gene is TRBJ2-1, the V gene TRBV5-1; D perhaps matches TRBD1 (6 bases). The CDR3 loop spans 13 amino acids. Per the germline V gene, CDR1 is SGHRS and CDR2 is YFSETQ. The CDR3, as DNA: TGCGCCAGCAGCTTGGGACGGGACACCTCCGGAGTCTTC. Protein product: CASSLGRDTSGVF.

This sequence joins TRBV2 and TRBJ2-3; maybe TRBD1 (5 bases). Trimming shortened V by 2 bases and J by 0 bases, and 6 bases separated the two germline ends. This CDR3 has 14 residues. Germline V gives CDR1 SNHLY, CDR2 FYNNEI. DNA of the CDR3: TGTGCCAGCAGTGAATACAGGAGCACAGATACGCAGTATTTT. It specifies CASSEYRSTDTQYF.

This clonotype was seen only a few times. The rearrangement links TRBV20-1 to TRBJ2-3; unclear D gene. The CDR3 has 14 amino acids. V was shortened by 0 bases and J by 4 bases, with 11 bases between the two germline ends. Germline lookup yields CDR1 DFQATT and CDR2 SNEGSKA (reference sequence). The CDR3 reads CSARDISAADTQYF. CDR3 coding DNA: TGCAGTGCTAGAGATATCAGCGCCGCAGATACGCAGTATTTT.

Only a few counts were recorded for this clonotype. This chain connects TRBV15 to TRBJ1-6; no clear D gene. The V and J ends lost 3 bases and 4 bases respectively, with 4 bases between them. The CDR3 covers 13 residues. The V gene's germline CDR1 is LNHNV and CDR2 YYDKDF (reference sequence). CDR3 amino acids: CATSRIYNSPLHF. As DNA, the CDR3 is TGTGCCACCAGCAGGATTTATAATTCACCCCTCCACTTT.